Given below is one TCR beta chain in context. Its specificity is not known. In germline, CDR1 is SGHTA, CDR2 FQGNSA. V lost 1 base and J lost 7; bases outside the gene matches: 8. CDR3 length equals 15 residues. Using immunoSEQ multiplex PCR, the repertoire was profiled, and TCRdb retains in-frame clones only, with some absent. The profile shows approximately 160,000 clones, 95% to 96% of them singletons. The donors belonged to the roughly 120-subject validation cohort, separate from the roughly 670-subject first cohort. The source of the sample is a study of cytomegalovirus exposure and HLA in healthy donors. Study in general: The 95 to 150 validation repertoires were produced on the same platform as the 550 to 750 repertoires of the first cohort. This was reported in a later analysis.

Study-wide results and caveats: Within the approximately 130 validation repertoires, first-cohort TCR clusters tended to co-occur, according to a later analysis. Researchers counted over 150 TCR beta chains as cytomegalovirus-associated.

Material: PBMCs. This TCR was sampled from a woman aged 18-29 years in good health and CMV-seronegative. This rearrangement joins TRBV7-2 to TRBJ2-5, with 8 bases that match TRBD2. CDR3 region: CASSLGGSGAGTQYF. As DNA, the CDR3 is TGTGCCAGCAGCTTAGGGGGTAGCGGGGCGGGGACCCAGTACTTC.